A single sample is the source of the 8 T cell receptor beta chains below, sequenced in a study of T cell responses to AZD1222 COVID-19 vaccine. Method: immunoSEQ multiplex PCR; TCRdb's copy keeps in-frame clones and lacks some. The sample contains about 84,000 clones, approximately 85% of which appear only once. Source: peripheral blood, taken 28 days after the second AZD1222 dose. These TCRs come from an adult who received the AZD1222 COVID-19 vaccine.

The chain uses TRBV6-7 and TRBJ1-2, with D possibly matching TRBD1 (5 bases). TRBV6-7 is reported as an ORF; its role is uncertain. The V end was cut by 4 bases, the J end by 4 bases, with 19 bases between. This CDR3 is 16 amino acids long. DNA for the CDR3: TGTGCCAGCAGTTTTCCGGGGGAGGGCTATCGCTATGGCTACACCTTC. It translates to CASSFPGEGYRYGYTF.

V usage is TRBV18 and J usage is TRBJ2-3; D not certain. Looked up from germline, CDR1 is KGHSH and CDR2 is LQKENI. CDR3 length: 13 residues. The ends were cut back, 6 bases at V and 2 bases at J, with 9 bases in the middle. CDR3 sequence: CASSSSHTDTQYF. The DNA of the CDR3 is TGTGCCAGCTCCTCCTCTCACACAGATACGCAGTATTTT.

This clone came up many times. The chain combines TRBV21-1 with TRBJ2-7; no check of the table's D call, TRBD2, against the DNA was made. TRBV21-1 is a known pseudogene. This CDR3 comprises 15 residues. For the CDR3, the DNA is TGTGCCAGCAGCAAAGAGGAGGGAAGTAGGTTTTTAGAATACTTC. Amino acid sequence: CASSKEEGSRFLEYF.

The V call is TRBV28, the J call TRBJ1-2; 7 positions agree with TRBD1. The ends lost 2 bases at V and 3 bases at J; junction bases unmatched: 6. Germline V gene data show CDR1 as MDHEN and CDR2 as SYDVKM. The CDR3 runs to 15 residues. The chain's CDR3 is CASSLAGGGYYGYTF. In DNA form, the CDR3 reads TGTGCCAGCAGTTTAGCAGGGGGAGGTTACTATGGCTACACCTTC.

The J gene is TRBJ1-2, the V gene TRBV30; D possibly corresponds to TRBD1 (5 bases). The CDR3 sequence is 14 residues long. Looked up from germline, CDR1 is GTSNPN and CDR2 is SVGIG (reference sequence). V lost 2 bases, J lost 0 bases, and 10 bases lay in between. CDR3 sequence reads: CAWSSAGTNYGYTF. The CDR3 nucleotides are TGTGCCTGGAGTTCGGCAGGGACTAACTATGGCTACACCTTC.

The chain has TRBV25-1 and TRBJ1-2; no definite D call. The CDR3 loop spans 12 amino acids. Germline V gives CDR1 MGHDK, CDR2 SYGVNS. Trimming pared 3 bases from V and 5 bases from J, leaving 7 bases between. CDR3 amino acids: CASSEGWYGYTF. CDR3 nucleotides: TGTGCCAGCAGTGAGGGGTGGTATGGCTACACCTTC.

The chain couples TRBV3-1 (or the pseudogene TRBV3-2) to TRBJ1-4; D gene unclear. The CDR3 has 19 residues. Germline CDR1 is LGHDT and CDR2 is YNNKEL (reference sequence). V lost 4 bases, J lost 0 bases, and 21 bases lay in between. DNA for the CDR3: TGTGCCAGCAGCCCTTCCTGGGCACCCGGCACTGCAACTAATGAAAAACTGTTTTTT. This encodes CASSPSWAPGTATNEKLFF.

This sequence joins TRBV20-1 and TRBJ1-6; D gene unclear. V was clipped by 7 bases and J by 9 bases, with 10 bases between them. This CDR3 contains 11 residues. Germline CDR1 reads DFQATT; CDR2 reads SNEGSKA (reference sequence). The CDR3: CSVAGVSPLHF. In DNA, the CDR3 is TGCAGTGTGGCCGGAGTTTCACCCCTCCACTTT.